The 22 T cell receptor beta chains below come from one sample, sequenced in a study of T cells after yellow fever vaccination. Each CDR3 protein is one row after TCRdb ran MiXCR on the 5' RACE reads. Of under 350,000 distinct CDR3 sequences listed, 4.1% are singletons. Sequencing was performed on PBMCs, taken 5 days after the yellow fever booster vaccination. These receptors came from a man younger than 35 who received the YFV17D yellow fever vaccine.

The CDR3 coding sequence is TGTGCCAGCAGCACCCTGGCGGGGGCCCGCACAGATACGCAGTATTTT. Translation gives CASSTLAGARTDTQYF. The genes are TRBV7-2 and TRBJ2-3; a possible D gene is TRBD2 (7 bases). CDR3 length: 16 residues. V was trimmed by 5 bases and J by 1 base, leaving 16 bases between them. The germline gives CDR1 SGHTA, CDR2 FQGNSA.

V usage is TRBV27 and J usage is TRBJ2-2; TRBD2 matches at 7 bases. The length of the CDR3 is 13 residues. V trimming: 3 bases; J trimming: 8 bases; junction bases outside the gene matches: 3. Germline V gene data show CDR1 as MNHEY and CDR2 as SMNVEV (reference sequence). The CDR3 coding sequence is TGTGCCAGCAGTTTGTCGGGAGGTGGGGAGCTGTTTTTT. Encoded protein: CASSLSGGGELFF.

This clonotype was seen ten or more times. The CDR3 loop reads CSADGGSGGASDTQYF. DNA of the CDR3: TGCAGTGCTGACGGCGGGAGTGGGGGGGCCTCAGATACGCAGTATTTT. The J gene is TRBJ2-3, the V gene TRBV20-1, with D perhaps matching TRBD2 (7 bases). This CDR3 has 16 residues. In germline, CDR1 is DFQATT, CDR2 SNEGSKA (reference sequence). The V end was cut by 5 bases, the J end by 4 bases, with 22 bases between.

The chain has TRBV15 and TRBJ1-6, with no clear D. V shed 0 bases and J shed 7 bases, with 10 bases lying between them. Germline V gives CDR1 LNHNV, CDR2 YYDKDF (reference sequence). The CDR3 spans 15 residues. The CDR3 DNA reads TGTGCCACCAGCAGAGATGCCAGATCAAATTCACCCCTCCACTTT. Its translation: CATSRDARSNSPLHF. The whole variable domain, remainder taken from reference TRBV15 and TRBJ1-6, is DAMVIQNPRYQVTQFGKPVTLSCSQTLNHNVMYWYQQKSSQAPKLLFHYYDKDFNNEADTPDNFQSRRPNTSFCFLDIRSPGLGDTAMYLCATSRDARSNSPLHFGNGTRLTVT.

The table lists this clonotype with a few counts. The CDR3 nucleotides read TGCAGTGCGAGGACTAGCGGCAATGAGCAGTTCTTC. This codes for CSARTSGNEQFF. The chain couples TRBV20-1 to TRBJ2-1; 10 bases line up with TRBD2. The CDR3 sequence is 12 residues long. Germline V lookup: CDR1 DFQATT, CDR2 SNEGSKA (reference sequence). Germline trimming cut 6 bases from V and 6 bases from J; bases unmatched to any gene: 2.

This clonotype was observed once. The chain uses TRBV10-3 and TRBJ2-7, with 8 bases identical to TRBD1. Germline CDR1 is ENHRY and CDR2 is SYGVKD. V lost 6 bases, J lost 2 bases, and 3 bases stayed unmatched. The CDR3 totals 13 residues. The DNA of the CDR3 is TGTGCCATCAGGGGGACAGGTCCCTACGAGCAGTACTTC. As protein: CAIRGTGPYEQYF.

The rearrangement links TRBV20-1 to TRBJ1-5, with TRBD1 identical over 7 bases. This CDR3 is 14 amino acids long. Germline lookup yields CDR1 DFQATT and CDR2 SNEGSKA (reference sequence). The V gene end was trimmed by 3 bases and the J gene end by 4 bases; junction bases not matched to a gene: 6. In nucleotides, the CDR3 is TGCAGTGCTAGGGACGAGGGGGCTAATCAGCCCCAGCATTTT. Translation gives CSARDEGANQPQHF.

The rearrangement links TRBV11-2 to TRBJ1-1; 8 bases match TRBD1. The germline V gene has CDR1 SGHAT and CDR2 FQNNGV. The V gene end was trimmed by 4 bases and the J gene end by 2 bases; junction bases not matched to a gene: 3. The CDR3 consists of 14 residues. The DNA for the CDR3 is TGTGCCAGCAGCTCCAGGGGGCTTAACACTGAAGCTTTCTTT. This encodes CASSSRGLNTEAFF.

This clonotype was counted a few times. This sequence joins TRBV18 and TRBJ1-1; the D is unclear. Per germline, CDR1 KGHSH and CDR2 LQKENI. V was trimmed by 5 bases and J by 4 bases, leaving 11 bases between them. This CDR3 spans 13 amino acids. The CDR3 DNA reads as TGTGCCAGCTCATACGTCCCAAGCACTGAAGCTTTCTTT. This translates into CASSYVPSTEAFF.

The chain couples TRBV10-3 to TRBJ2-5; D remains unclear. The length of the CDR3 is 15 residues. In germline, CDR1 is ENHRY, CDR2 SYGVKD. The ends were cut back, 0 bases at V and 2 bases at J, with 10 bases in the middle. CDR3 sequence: CAISESKVEQETQYF. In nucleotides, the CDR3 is TGTGCCATCAGTGAGTCTAAGGTTGAACAAGAGACCCAGTACTTC.

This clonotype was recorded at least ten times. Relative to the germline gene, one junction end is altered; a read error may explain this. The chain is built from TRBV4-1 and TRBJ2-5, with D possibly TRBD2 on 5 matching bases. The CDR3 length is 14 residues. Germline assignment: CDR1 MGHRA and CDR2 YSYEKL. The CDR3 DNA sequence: TGCGCCAGCAGCCAAGATCGGGAAGAGAGAGGTTTTTTCTTC. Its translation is CASSQDREERGFFF.

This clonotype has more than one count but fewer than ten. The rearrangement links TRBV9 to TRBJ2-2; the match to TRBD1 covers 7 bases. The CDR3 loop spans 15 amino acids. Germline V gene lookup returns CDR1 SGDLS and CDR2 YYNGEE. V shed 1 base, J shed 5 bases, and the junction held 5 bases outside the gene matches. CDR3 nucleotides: TGTGCCAGCAGCGTATCTGACAGGGTAACCGGGGAGCTGTTTTTT. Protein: CASSVSDRVTGELFF.

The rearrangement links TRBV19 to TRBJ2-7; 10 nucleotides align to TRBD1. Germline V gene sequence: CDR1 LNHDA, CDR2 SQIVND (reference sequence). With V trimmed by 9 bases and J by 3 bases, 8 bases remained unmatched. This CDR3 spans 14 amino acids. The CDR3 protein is CASRIGTGDYEQYF. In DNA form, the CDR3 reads TGTGCCAGCAGAATAGGGACAGGGGACTACGAGCAGTACTTC. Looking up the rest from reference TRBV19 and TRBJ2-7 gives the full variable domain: DGGITQSPKYLFRKEGQNVTLSCEQNLNHDAMYWYRQDPGQGLRLIYYSQIVNDFQKGDIAEGYSVSREKKESFPLTVTSAQKNPTAFYLCASRIGTGDYEQYFGPGTRLTVT.

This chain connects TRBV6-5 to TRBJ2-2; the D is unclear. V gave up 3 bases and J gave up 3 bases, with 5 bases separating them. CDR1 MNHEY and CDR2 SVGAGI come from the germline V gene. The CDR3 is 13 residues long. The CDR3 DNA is TGTGCCAGCAGTTATGGGTACACCGGGGAGCTGTTTTTT. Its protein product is CASSYGYTGELFF.

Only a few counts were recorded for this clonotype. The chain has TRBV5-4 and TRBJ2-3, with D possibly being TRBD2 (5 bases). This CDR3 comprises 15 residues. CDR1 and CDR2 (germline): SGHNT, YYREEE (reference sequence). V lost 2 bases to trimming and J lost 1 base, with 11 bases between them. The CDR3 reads CASSFSASGTDTQYF. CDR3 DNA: TGTGCCAGCAGCTTTAGCGCGTCGGGCACAGATACGCAGTATTTT.

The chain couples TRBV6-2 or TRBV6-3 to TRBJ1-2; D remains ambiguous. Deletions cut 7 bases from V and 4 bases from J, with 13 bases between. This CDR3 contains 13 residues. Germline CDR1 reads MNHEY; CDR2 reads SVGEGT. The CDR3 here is CASNGRLLYGYTF. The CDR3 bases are TGTGCCAGCAACGGCAGGCTTCTCTATGGCTACACCTTC.

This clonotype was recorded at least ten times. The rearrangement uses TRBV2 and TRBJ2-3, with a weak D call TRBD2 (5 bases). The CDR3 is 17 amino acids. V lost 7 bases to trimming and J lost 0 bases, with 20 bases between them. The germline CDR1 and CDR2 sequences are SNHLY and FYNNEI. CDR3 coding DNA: TGTGCCAGCACCGAAGGGCGGGTTAAAACTAGCACAGATACGCAGTATTTT. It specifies CASTEGRVKTSTDTQYF.

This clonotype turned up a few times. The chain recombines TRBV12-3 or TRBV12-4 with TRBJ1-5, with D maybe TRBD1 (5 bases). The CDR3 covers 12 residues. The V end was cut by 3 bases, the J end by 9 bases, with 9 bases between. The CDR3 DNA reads TGTGCCAGCAGTTTGGGGACCCGGCCCCAGCATTTT. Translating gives CASSLGTRPQHF.

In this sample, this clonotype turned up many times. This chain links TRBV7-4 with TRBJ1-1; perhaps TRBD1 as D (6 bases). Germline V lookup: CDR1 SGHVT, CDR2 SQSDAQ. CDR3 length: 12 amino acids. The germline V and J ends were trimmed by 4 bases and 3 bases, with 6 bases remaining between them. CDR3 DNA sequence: TGTGCCAGCAGCTACAGGGACACTGAAGCTTTCTTT. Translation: CASSYRDTEAFF.

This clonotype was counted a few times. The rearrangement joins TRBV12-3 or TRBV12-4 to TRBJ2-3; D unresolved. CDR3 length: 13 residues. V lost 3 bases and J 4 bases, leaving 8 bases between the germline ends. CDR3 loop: CASSFKGADTQYF. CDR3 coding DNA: TGTGCCAGCAGTTTCAAAGGAGCAGATACGCAGTATTTT.

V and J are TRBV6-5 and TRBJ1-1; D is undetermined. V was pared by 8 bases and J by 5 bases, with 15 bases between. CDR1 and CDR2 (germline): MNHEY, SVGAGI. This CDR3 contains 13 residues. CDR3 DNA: TGTGCCAGCGGATATGGGCTGGGAACTGAAGCTTTCTTT. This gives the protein CASGYGLGTEAFF.

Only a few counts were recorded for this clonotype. The CDR3 coding sequence is TGCGCCAGCAGCATAGGCGGGGGGTTAAGTTTTGAGCAGTTCTTC. The encoded protein is CASSIGGGLSFEQFF. The rearrangement links TRBV5-1 to TRBJ2-1; TRBD2 agrees at 8 bases. Germline assignment: CDR1 SGHRS and CDR2 YFSETQ. This CDR3 is built from 15 residues. After removal of 4 bases from V and 9 bases from J, the junction contained 12 bases not matched to a gene.